Following are 18 T cell receptor beta chains from one sample sequenced in a study of human T cells and chemical hapten exposure. TCRdb reanalysed the RACE reads using MiXCR and keeps one entry per CDR3 protein. The profile shows around 250,000 distinct CDR3 sequences, about 9% of them singletons. Documented time point: pre-sensitization, week 0. The treatment is: therapeutic diphenylcyclopropenone sensitization with weekly scalp DPC. The sample was whole blood, taken in connection with sensitization to the hapten diphenylcyclopropenone (DPC). The receptors were sampled from a woman aged 40 to 49 with alopecia areata. Some clones in this sample may be carry-over from other donors' samples.

This clonotype has a count of ten or more. V and J are TRBV2 and TRBJ2-2; D may be TRBD1 (7 bases). CDR1 SNHLY and CDR2 FYNNEI come from the germline V gene. The V and J ends lost 6 bases and 5 bases respectively, with 10 bases between them. The CDR3 sequence is 13 residues long. This chain's CDR3 is CASRPGGTGELFF. CDR3 coding DNA: TGTGCCAGCAGACCAGGGGGGACCGGGGAGCTGTTTTTT.

On this clonotype itself: The junction differs from germline at one of its ends, possibly a read error. V gene TRBV2 combines with J gene TRBJ1-3, with D unresolved. The CDR3 is 12 residues long. CDR1 SNHLY and CDR2 FYNNEI come from the germline V gene. Here the CDR3 reads CASKASGNTKYF. For the CDR3, the DNA is TGTGCCAGCAAGGCGTCAGGAAACACCAAATATTTT.

This clonotype was counted ten times or more. The V gene is TRBV20-1, the J gene TRBJ1-1; D remains ambiguous. This CDR3 is 11 amino acids long. Germline loops: CDR1 DFQATT, CDR2 SNEGSKA (reference sequence). V was pared by 3 bases and J by 1 base, with 3 bases between. In DNA form, the CDR3 reads TGCAGTGCTAGCGAGAACACTGAAGCTTTCTTT. This sequence encodes CSASENTEAFF.

The chain carries TRBV10-3 and TRBJ1-1; the D is unclear. Trimming took off 4 bases at V and 5 bases at J, with 8 bases between the two ends. CDR1 ENHRY and CDR2 SYGVKD come from the germline V gene. The CDR3 loop spans 12 amino acids. The CDR3 nucleotides read TGTGCCATCAGTGTCGTAGGGACTGAAGCTTTCTTT. Translating it yields CAISVVGTEAFF.

This clonotype has ten or more counts. The V gene is TRBV9, the J gene TRBJ2-7, with D maybe TRBD1 (6 bases). This CDR3 is built from 14 residues. Trimming took 5 bases from V and 5 from J, leaving 17 bases between them. Germline lookup yields CDR1 SGDLS and CDR2 YYNGEE. In nucleotides, the CDR3 is TGTGCCAGCAGTGCTACAGGGTTGGGGAACGAGCAGTACTTC. Its translation: CASSATGLGNEQYF.

This clonotype was seen repeatedly, ten times or more. The chain couples TRBV5-1 to TRBJ1-4; a weak D match, TRBD1 (5 bases). Trimming removed 0 bases at V and 6 bases at J, with 15 bases between. The CDR3 spans 16 residues. Per the germline V gene, CDR1 is SGHRS and CDR2 is YFSETQ. The DNA for the CDR3 is TGCGCCAGCAGCTTGGGTTACCGGGACGGCGATGAAAAACTGTTTTTT. It translates to CASSLGYRDGDEKLFF.

The V gene is TRBV12-3 or TRBV12-4, the J gene TRBJ2-7; D uncertain. CDR3 size: 14 residues. Trimming took 2 bases from V and 0 from J, leaving 8 bases between them. In nucleotides, the CDR3 is TGTGCCAGCAGTTTACCCAGTAGCTCCTACGAGCAGTACTTC. It encodes CASSLPSSSYEQYF.

The chain is built from TRBV6-2 or TRBV6-3 and TRBJ2-7; perhaps TRBD1 as D (6 bases). Trimming cost V 5 bases and J 7 bases, with 21 bases left between them. This CDR3 has 15 residues. CDR1 is MNHEY and CDR2 is SVGEGT in the germline V gene. The CDR3 reads CASSQPTYRAREQYF. In DNA form, the CDR3 reads TGTGCCAGCAGTCAACCGACCTACAGGGCCCGAGAGCAGTACTTC.

The rearrangement uses TRBV6-2 or TRBV6-3 and TRBJ2-3; tentatively, D is TRBD1 or TRBD2 (6 bases each). The germline V gene has CDR1 MNHEY and CDR2 SVGEGT. Trimming removed 9 bases from V and 3 bases from J, with 13 bases in between. CDR3 size: 13 residues. The CDR3 DNA sequence: TGTGCCAGTGAGGGGGAGGTGACAGATACGCAGTATTTT. It translates to CASEGEVTDTQYF.

This clonotype was found a few times. The chain is built from TRBV12-3 or TRBV12-4 and TRBJ1-3; D is undetermined. The length of the CDR3 is 12 residues. The ends were cut back, 4 bases at V and 10 bases at J, with 11 bases in the middle. The CDR3 region has the DNA TGTGCCAGCAGTTCCCCATCGAGTACCATATATTTT. Its translation is CASSSPSSTIYF.

A few counts support this clonotype. The rearrangement joins TRBV6-6 to TRBJ1-2; TRBD1 is a possible D gene (6 bases). V gave up 3 bases and J gave up 0 bases, with 26 bases separating them. This CDR3 region has 20 residues. Germline CDR1 reads MNHNY; CDR2 reads SVGAGI (reference sequence). In DNA form, the CDR3 reads TGTGCCAGCAGTTATGATCCTCGGACAGTCCCTGTCACAGCTAACTATGGCTACACCTTC. Translating it yields CASSYDPRTVPVTANYGYTF.

This clonotype occurred many times. The chain uses TRBV5-1 and TRBJ2-7; weak D call: TRBD2 (5 bases). Germline V gives CDR1 SGHRS, CDR2 YFSETQ. The V gene lost 4 bases and the J gene lost 6 bases, with 17 bases spanning the gap. The CDR3 is 14 residues long. The CDR3 is CASSLGVASLEQYF. The CDR3 region has the DNA TGCGCCAGCAGCCTAGGAGTGGCTAGCCTCGAGCAGTACTTC.

The table lists this clonotype with many counts. The chain couples TRBV5-1 to TRBJ2-7, with D possibly TRBD1 on 5 matching bases. Germline assignment: CDR1 SGHRS and CDR2 YFSETQ. This CDR3 is 15 amino acids long. V dropped 0 bases and J dropped 3 bases, with 13 bases sitting between them. The CDR3 protein is CASSLGPTENYEQYF. Here the CDR3 DNA reads TGCGCCAGCAGCTTGGGACCGACAGAGAACTACGAGCAGTACTTC.

V is TRBV11-2 and J is TRBJ2-5, with 7 positions matching TRBD1. Per germline, CDR1 SGHAT and CDR2 FQNNGV. V trimming: 8 bases; J trimming: 4 bases; junction bases outside the gene matches: 10. This CDR3 has 14 amino acids. The CDR3 loop is CASGHTGAGETQYF. The CDR3 DNA sequence: TGTGCCAGCGGTCATACAGGGGCGGGAGAGACCCAGTACTTC.

V and J are TRBV28 and TRBJ1-5; 9 bases fit TRBD1. This CDR3 region has 13 residues. Germline CDR1 reads MDHEN; CDR2 reads SYDVKM. V was pared by 8 bases and J by 7 bases, with 6 bases of the junction left unmatched. The CDR3 nucleotides are TGTGCCAGCCGGGACAGGGTTGGACAGCCCCAGCATTTT. This codes for CASRDRVGQPQHF.

There are a few counts of this clonotype. This chain uses TRBV4-1 with TRBJ2-1; possible D gene TRBD2, 5 bases. CDR1 MGHRA and CDR2 YSYEKL come from the germline V gene. The CDR3 totals 15 residues. V lost 1 base to trimming and J lost 7 bases, with 14 bases between them. The CDR3 coding sequence is TGCGCCAGCAGCCAAGGTGTTCTAGCTGGGAATGAGCAGTTCTTC. Protein sequence: CASSQGVLAGNEQFF.

This clonotype appeared a few times. The rearrangement joins TRBV5-4 to TRBJ2-7; TRBD1 agrees at 8 bases. Germline CDR1 and CDR2: SGHNT and YYREEE (reference sequence). The CDR3 consists of 15 residues. V was pared by 3 bases and J by 2 bases, with 7 bases of the junction left unmatched. The CDR3 protein is CASSSGQDLPYEQYF. The CDR3, as DNA: TGTGCCAGCAGCTCGGGACAGGACCTTCCCTACGAGCAGTACTTC.

The chain couples TRBV4-2 to TRBJ2-3; D is unclear. V was cut by 4 bases and J by 4 bases, with 21 bases left in between. The germline gives CDR1 LGHNA, CDR2 YNFKEQ. The length of the CDR3 is 17 residues. This chain's CDR3 is CASSPTQQGGFPDTQYF. The CDR3 DNA reads as TGTGCCAGCAGCCCGACACAACAAGGCGGTTTCCCAGATACGCAGTATTTT.